The source of this T cell receptor (beta chain) is a study of OX40 agonist ivuxolimab in advanced cancers. CDR3 length: 17 residues. V gave up 4 bases and J gave up 3 bases; unmatched junction bases: 15. Germline lookup yields CDR1 SGDLS and CDR2 YYNGEE. Generated by immunoSEQ multiplex PCR, the TCRdb table keeps only in-frame clones and is missing some. The sample lists 90,000 to 150,000 clones; over 75% were seen once. People who had autoimmune disease history or systemic immunosuppression were excluded. The chain employs TRBV9 and TRBJ2-7, with TRBD2 matching 8 bases. The clonotype comes from an adult with an advanced solid tumor such as melanoma, head and neck, liver or kidney cancer. The source material was CD4+ or CD8+ T cells sorted from blood, sampled in a trial of the OX40 agonist ivuxolimab. CDR3 sequence: CASSPTPHGGALYEQYF. The CDR3 DNA is TGTGCCAGCAGCCCGACCCCTCACGGGGGGGCCCTCTACGAGCAGTACTTC. Drawing the rest from reference TRBV9 and TRBJ2-7, the complete variable domain is DSGVTQTPKHLITATGQRVTLRCSPRSGDLSVYWYQQSLDQGLQFLIQYYNGEERAKGNILERFSAQQFPDLHSELNLSSLELGDSALYFCASSPTPHGGALYEQYFGPGTRLTVT.